The source of this T cell receptor (beta chain) is a study of cytomegalovirus exposure and HLA in healthy donors. Overall study findings and caveats: Some V segments, TRBV6-2 and TRBV6-3 among them, were indistinguishable and were therefore excluded. HLA alleles were associated with roughly 17,000 TCR beta sequences in a later analysis at 0.05 false discovery rate. The authors enumerated under 200 TCR beta chains as linked to cytomegalovirus.

A note on this clone: Its antigen is currently unknown.

PCR employed 60 Vbeta and 13 Jbeta primers. TCRdb's table, derived via immunoSEQ multiplex PCR, lists solely in-frame clones and lacks some. Of about 150,000 clones listed, 80% to 90% were seen once; the top ten hold less than 2%. Trimming cost V 0 bases and J 10 bases, with 7 bases left between them. The CDR3 has 13 amino acids. Germline CDR1 reads MNHEY; CDR2 reads SVGAGI. The V and J genes are TRBV6-5 and TRBJ1-6; a possible D gene is TRBD1 (5 bases). The sequenced sample consisted of PBMCs. The TCR comes from a man between 18 and 35 years old in good health and CMV-seronegative. Here the CDR3 DNA reads TGTGCCAGCAGTTACTCAGGGGTGTCACCCCTCCACTTT. Translating gives CASSYSGVSPLHF.